This T cell receptor beta chain was found in a study of OX40 agonist ivuxolimab in advanced cancers. Here immunoSEQ multiplex PCR was the method, and the copy in TCRdb shows in-frame clones only, minus some. The data contain around 80,000 clones, under 90% of them seen just once; the ten biggest clones take up approximately 7%. V was clipped by 1 base and J by 3 bases, with 17 bases between them. The CDR3 has 17 amino acids. Germline CDR1 and CDR2: MNHEY and SMNVEV (reference sequence). This clone was seen only once. The sequence was collected from an adult with an advanced solid tumor such as melanoma, head and neck, liver or kidney cancer. V and J are TRBV27 and TRBJ2-3, with D tentatively TRBD1 (6 bases). The sequencing here drew on CD4+ or CD8+ T cells sorted from blood, taken in a trial of the OX40 agonist ivuxolimab. CDR3 nucleotide sequence: TGTGCCAGCAGTTTATACCAAGGGGGTGGCGGGACAGATACGCAGTATTTT. This encodes CASSLYQGGGGTDTQYF.